This T cell receptor beta chain was documented in a study of T cell repertoires in cytomegalovirus infection. TCRdb reanalysed the reads using MiXCR and keeps one entry per CDR3 protein. The sample includes 750,000 to 900,000 distinct CDR3 sequences, about 29% of them seen just once. This clonotype was detected only a few times. The target antigen is unknown. The sequences come from cultured CD8+ T cells from PBMCs, collected from culture after CMV antigen stimulation. The TCR originated in a human donor in good health (CMV status not recorded). Some clones in this sample may be carry-over from other donors' samples.

The CDR3 region is CAHRGGNEAFF. The DNA for the CDR3 is TGTGCCCACAGGGGGGGGAATGAAGCTTTCTTT. The chain carries TRBV2 and TRBJ1-1; 8 nucleotides line up with TRBD1. CDR3 size: 11 residues. Germline loops: CDR1 SNHLY, CDR2 FYNNEI. With V trimmed by 11 bases and J by 7 bases, 6 bases remained unmatched.